This T cell receptor (beta chain) was retrieved from a study of immune evolution from preneoplasia to lung adenocarcinoma. Background on the study: HLA loss of heterozygosity: under 7.5% AIS, about 15% MIA, roughly 35% ADC, none AAH.

The CDR3 has 11 amino acids. The germline gives CDR1 DFQATT, CDR2 SNEGSKA (reference sequence). The protocol was immunoSEQ multiplex PCR, while the TCRdb copy is restricted to in-frame clones and leaves out a portion. The repertoire holds around 40,000 clones, with under 80% as singletons. Two lung cancer pathologists independently confirmed each histologic diagnosis. The genes are TRBV20-1 and TRBJ1-1; D is unresolved. The sequenced material came from FFPE invasive lung adenocarcinoma tissue. This TCR was recovered from a person in their sixties or seventies with lung adenocarcinoma. This CDR3 is CIPPYRTEAFF. The CDR3 bases are TGCATCCCGCCCTATCGCACTGAAGCTTTCTTT.